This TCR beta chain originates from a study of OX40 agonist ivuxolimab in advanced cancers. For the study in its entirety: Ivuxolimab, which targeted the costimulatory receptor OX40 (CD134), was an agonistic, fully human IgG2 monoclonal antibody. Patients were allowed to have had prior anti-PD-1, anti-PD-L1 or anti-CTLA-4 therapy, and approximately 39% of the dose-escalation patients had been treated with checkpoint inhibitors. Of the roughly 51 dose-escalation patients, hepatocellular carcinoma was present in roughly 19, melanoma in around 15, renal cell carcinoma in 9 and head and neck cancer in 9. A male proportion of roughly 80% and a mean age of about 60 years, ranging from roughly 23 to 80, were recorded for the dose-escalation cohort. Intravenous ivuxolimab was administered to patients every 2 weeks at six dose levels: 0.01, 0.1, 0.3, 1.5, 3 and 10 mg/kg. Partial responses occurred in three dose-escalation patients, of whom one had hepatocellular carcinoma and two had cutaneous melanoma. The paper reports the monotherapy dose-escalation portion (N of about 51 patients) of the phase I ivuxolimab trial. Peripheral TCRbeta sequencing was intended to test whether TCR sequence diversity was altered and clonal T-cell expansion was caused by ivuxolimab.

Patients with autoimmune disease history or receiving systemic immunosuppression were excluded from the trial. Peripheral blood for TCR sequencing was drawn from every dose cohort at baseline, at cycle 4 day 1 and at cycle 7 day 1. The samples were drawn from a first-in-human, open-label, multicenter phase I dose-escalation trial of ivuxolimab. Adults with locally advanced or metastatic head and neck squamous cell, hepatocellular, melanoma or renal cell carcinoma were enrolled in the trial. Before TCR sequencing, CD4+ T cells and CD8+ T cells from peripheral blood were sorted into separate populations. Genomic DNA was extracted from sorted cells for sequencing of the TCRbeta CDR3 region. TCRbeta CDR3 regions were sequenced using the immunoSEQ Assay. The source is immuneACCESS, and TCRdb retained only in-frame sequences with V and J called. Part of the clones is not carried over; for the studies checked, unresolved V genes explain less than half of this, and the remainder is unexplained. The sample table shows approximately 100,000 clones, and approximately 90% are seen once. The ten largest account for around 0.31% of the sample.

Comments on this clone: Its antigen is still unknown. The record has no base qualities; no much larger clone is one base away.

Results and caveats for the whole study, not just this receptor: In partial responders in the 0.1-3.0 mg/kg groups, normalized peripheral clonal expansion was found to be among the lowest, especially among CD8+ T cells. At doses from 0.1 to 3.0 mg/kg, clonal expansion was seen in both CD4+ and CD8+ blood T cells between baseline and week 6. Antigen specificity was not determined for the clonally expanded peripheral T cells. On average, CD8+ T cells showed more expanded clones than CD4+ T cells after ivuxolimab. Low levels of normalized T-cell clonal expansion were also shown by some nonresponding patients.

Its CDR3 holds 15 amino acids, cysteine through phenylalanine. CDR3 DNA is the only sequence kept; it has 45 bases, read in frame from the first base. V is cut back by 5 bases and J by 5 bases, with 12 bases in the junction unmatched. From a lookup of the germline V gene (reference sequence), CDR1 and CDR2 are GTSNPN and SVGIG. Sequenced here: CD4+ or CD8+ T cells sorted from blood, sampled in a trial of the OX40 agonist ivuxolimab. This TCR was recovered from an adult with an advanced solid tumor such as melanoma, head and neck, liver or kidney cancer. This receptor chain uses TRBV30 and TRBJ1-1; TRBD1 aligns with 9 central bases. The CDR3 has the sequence CAWESQGAPRTEAFF. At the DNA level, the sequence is TGTGCCTGGGAATCACAGGGGGCCCCGAGGACTGAAGCTTTCTTT.